These 6 T cell receptor beta chains were sequenced from one sample in a study of regulatory T cells in long-lasting Graves disease. CDR3-region Arm-PCR and iRepertoire HTBI primers produced the TCR beta libraries. MiXCR was run by TCRdb on the multiplex PCR reads, yielding one entry per CDR3 protein. The sample contains about 310,000 distinct CDR3 sequences, around a fifth of which appear only once. As to time point: persistent/refractory GD, antithyroid drugs over 5 years with positive TRAb. After RNA was extracted from PBMCs, the TCR library was made from it. Source: peripheral blood mononuclear cells (PBMCs), taken when the disease was refractory, from a patient treated with antithyroid drugs. The receptors were sampled from a female donor with Graves disease.

This clonotype was recorded a few times. This chain uses TRBV20-1 with TRBJ2-7; TRBD2 agrees at 8 bases. The CDR3 length is 14 residues. The germline gives CDR1 DFQATT, CDR2 SNEGSKA (reference sequence). Unmatched junction bases numbered 5, after V lost 3 bases and J lost 1 base. Here the CDR3 DNA reads TGCAGTGCTAGCCAACTAGCGGCGTCCTACGAGCAGTACTTC. This sequence encodes CSASQLAASYEQYF.

Concerning this clonotype itself: A single base separates this from a much larger clone, so it may be a read error. The rearrangement uses TRBV6-1 and TRBJ1-4, with D possibly TRBD1 on 5 matching bases. Germline-derived CDR1 and CDR2 are MNHNS and SASEGT. This CDR3 is 15 amino acids long. The CDR3 DNA is TGTGCCAGCAGTGAAGAAGGGCAGGACAATGAAAGACTGTTTTTT. Translating gives CASSEEGQDNERLFF.

The chain has TRBV28 and TRBJ2-1, with TRBD2 matching 7 bases. This CDR3 spans 13 amino acids. The ends lost 8 bases at V and 7 bases at J; junction bases unmatched: 8. Germline CDR1 MDHEN, CDR2 SYDVKM. The CDR3 loop is CASPRLAGNEQFF. CDR3 bases: TGTGCCAGCCCAAGACTAGCTGGAAATGAGCAGTTCTTC.

In this sample, this clonotype turned up many times. This chain connects TRBV30 to TRBJ1-1; no reliable D call. V dropped 4 bases and J dropped 4 bases, with 7 bases sitting between them. The CDR3 loop spans 11 amino acids. Germline CDR1 is GTSNPN and CDR2 is SVGIG (reference sequence). The CDR3 is CAWTLVTEAFF. The CDR3 coding sequence is TGTGCCTGGACACTGGTCACTGAAGCTTTCTTT. Full variable domain (missing parts from reference TRBV30 and TRBJ1-1): SQTIHQWPATLVQPVGSPLSLECTVEGTSNPNLYWYRQAAGRGLQLLFYSVGIGQISSEVPQNLSASRPQDRQFILSSKKLLLSDSGFYLCAWTLVTEAFFGQGTRLTVV.

The chain employs TRBV30 and TRBJ2-2; D not certain. CDR3 length equals 12 residues. Germline V gene sequence: CDR1 GTSNPN, CDR2 SVGIG (reference sequence). V gave up 3 bases and J gave up 5 bases, with 7 bases separating them. CDR3 nucleotides: TGTGCCTGGAGGGGTCGGACCGGGGAGCTGTTTTTT. It translates to CAWRGRTGELFF.

This clonotype occurred a few times. A clone one base away is much larger, so this may be a read error. This chain connects TRBV20-1 to TRBJ1-1; D gene ambiguous. The CDR3 loop spans 11 amino acids. Germline CDR1 and CDR2: DFQATT and SNEGSKA (reference sequence). V lost 5 bases and J lost 8, with 12 bases in between. The CDR3 nucleotides read TGCAGTGCTGTCCCAAGGGAGGAAGCTTTCTTT. It is translated as CSAVPREEAFF.